This T cell receptor beta chain was obtained from a study of Ad26.COV2.S vaccination and SARS-CoV-2 variants. The CDR3 length is 16 residues. Germline V lookup: CDR1 MNHEY, CDR2 SVGAGI. The ends were cut back, 0 bases at V and 4 bases at J, with 15 bases in the middle. Sequencing was performed with immunoSEQ multiplex PCR; in TCRdb, only in-frame clones are kept and a portion is missing. The table lists under 600,000 clones, 80% to 90% of them singletons. Treatment: roughly 19 received Ad26.COV2.S at low or high dose, single or two shots; about five received placebo; per-sample allocation not given. Each sample was drawn 63 days after the first injection (of vaccine or placebo).

This chain uses TRBV6-5 with TRBJ1-2, with D possibly TRBD1 on 5 matching bases. The sequencing used peripheral blood, collected in a trial of Ad26.COV2.S vaccine versus placebo. This TCR was sampled from a person aged 18 to 65 who received the Ad26.COV2.S COVID-19 vaccine or a placebo. The CDR3 sequence: CASSYSNRLGFYGYTF. The DNA of the CDR3 is TGTGCCAGCAGTTACTCGAACAGGTTGGGGTTCTATGGCTACACCTTC.